One and the same sample provided the 19 T cell receptor beta chains below, sequenced in a study of CD4 T cell repertoires in COVID-19. TCRdb keeps only in-frame clones here, not all; method: immunoSEQ multiplex PCR. The table lists about 75,000 clones, roughly 80% of them singletons, with about 0.5% in the top ten. The sample here was CD4+ T cells from peripheral blood, taken after recovery from COVID-19. These TCRs come from a human donor who had COVID-19.

The chain is built from TRBV10-2 and TRBJ2-1, with 7 nucleotides matching TRBD2. The CDR3 loop spans 13 amino acids. V trimming: 8 bases; J trimming: 7 bases; junction bases outside the gene matches: 8. From germline, CDR1 is WSHSY and CDR2 SAAADI. The chain's CDR3 is CASFGGEGNEQFF. CDR3 DNA: TGCGCCAGCTTTGGCGGGGAGGGTAATGAGCAGTTCTTC.

The chain employs TRBV2 and TRBJ2-2; 12 bases align to TRBD2. The CDR3 contains 18 residues. With V trimmed by 1 base and J by 0 bases, 3 bases remained unmatched. Germline lookup yields CDR1 SNHLY and CDR2 FYNNEI. This CDR3 is CASSEVLAGGPNTGELFF. In DNA, the CDR3 is TGTGCCAGCAGTGAAGTACTAGCGGGGGGCCCGAACACCGGGGAGCTGTTTTTT. The variable domain in full, completed from reference TRBV2 and TRBJ2-2, reads EPEVTQTPSHQVTQMGQEVILRCVPISNHLYFYWYRQILGQKVEFLVSFYNNEISEKSEIFDDQFSVERPDGSNFTLKIRSTKLEDSAMYFCASSEVLAGGPNTGELFFGEGSRLTVL.

The V call is TRBV19, the J call TRBJ1-2, with TRBD1 identical over 11 bases. The CDR3 totals 15 residues. The trim removed 7 bases at V and 8 bases at J, leaving 12 bases unmatched. The germline gives CDR1 LNHDA, CDR2 SQIVND (reference sequence). The CDR3 DNA sequence: TGTGCCAGTATCGCCCGGACAGGGGGCTTGCGAGGCTACACCTTC. Its protein is CASIARTGGLRGYTF.

The chain uses TRBV6-5 and TRBJ1-1, with D hard to call. Deletions cut 6 bases from V and 6 bases from J, with 17 bases between. Germline CDR1 is MNHEY and CDR2 is SVGAGI. The CDR3 totals 14 residues. CDR3 coding DNA: TGTGCCAGCAGACCCTTGACCGGTGGGGCTGAAGCTTTCTTT. It encodes CASRPLTGGAEAFF.

This chain links TRBV6-5 with TRBJ1-6; D is unclear. Trimming took off 5 bases at V and 6 bases at J, with 11 bases between the two ends. The germline V gene has CDR1 MNHEY and CDR2 SVGAGI. The CDR3 is 14 residues long. DNA of the CDR3: TGTGCCAGCAGTCAGGATTTAAGTAATTCACCCCTCCACTTT. Encoded protein: CASSQDLSNSPLHF.

This chain uses TRBV6-5 with TRBJ2-1; D gene uncertain. Germline V gene lookup returns CDR1 MNHEY and CDR2 SVGAGI. V was clipped by 6 bases and J by 7 bases, with 16 bases between them. The CDR3 length is 14 residues. The CDR3 DNA sequence: TGTGCCAGCAGCCCCTGGGGTGGGATAAATGAGCAGTTCTTC. Encoded protein: CASSPWGGINEQFF.

The chain has TRBV9 and TRBJ1-4, with TRBD1 matching 11 bases. The CDR3 is 15 amino acids. Germline CDR1 reads SGDLS; CDR2 reads YYNGEE. The V segment lost 4 bases and the J segment 6 bases; nucleotides outside the gene matches: 5. CDR3 protein: CASSPGTGGDEKLFF. CDR3 sequence (DNA): TGTGCCAGCAGCCCAGGGACAGGGGGGGATGAAAAACTGTTTTTT.

The V and J genes are TRBV19 and TRBJ2-7; D could derive from TRBD1 or TRBD2 (5 bases each). V was clipped by 4 bases and J by 2 bases, with 12 bases between them. Germline CDR1 is LNHDA and CDR2 is SQIVND (reference sequence). The CDR3 extends over 14 amino acids. CDR3 in amino acids: CASSRVLGPYEQYF. The DNA for the CDR3 is TGTGCCAGTAGTAGAGTGCTGGGACCCTACGAGCAGTACTTC.

This chain uses TRBV10-1 with TRBJ2-7, with 8 positions matching TRBD2. Germline lookup yields CDR1 WNHNN and CDR2 SYGVQD (reference sequence). With 8 bases clipped from V and 4 bases from J, the junction kept 13 bases outside the gene matches. This CDR3 has 15 residues. CDR3 coding DNA: TGCGCCAGCCGAAGCGGGGGACTTTTATCGTACGAGCAGTACTTC. Translated, it gives CASRSGGLLSYEQYF.

The chain links TRBV6-5 to TRBJ1-2; 8 bases map to TRBD1. Per the germline V gene, CDR1 is MNHEY and CDR2 is SVGAGI. The trim removed 7 bases at V and 0 bases at J, leaving 7 bases unmatched. The CDR3 contains 15 residues. The CDR3 sequence: CASIPGQASNYGYTF. CDR3 sequence (DNA): TGTGCCAGCATACCGGGACAGGCCTCTAACTATGGCTACACCTTC.

The chain employs TRBV19 and TRBJ2-6; 9 bases are a match to TRBD2. Trimming cost V 4 bases and J 0 bases; bases outside gene matches: 4. This CDR3 comprises 17 residues. CDR1 is LNHDA and CDR2 is SQIVND in the germline V gene (reference sequence). The CDR3 is CASSSPSGASGANVLTF. In nucleotides, the CDR3 is TGTGCCAGTAGTAGCCCTAGCGGGGCCTCTGGGGCCAACGTCCTGACTTTC.

For the CDR3, the DNA is TGTGCCAGTAGTATGGTAATGGGGGGTGAGCAGTTCTTC. It yields the protein CASSMVMGGEQFF. The chain uses TRBV19 and TRBJ2-1; a weak D match, TRBD2 (6 bases). Germline V gene lookup returns CDR1 LNHDA and CDR2 SQIVND (reference sequence). This CDR3 has 13 residues. The V and J ends lost 3 bases and 9 bases respectively, with 12 bases between them.

Ten or more counts support this clone. The genes are TRBV27 and TRBJ2-7; D is ambiguous. CDR1 is MNHEY, CDR2 SMNVEV, per germline (reference sequence). V was pared by 10 bases and J by 3 bases, with 16 bases between. CDR3 length equals 13 residues. Here the CDR3 reads CATKPPNRYEQYF. The CDR3 nucleotides read TGTGCCACCAAACCACCTAACCGCTACGAGCAGTACTTC.

The V gene is TRBV6-5, the J gene TRBJ1-5, with D perhaps matching TRBD1 (6 bases). Trimming removed 5 bases from V and 0 bases from J, with 11 bases in between. The CDR3 runs 15 residues. Looked up from germline, CDR1 is MNHEY and CDR2 is SVGAGI. CDR3: CASSREGDSNQPQHF. The CDR3 nucleotides are TGTGCCAGCAGTCGCGAGGGGGATAGCAATCAGCCCCAGCATTTT.

This clone appeared a single time. The J gene is TRBJ1-5, the V gene TRBV19, with 8 nucleotides matching TRBD1. The germline gives CDR1 LNHDA, CDR2 SQIVND (reference sequence). The junction had 9 bases not matched to a gene; V was cut back by 3 bases and J by 11 bases. The length of the CDR3 is 14 residues. The CDR3 reads CASSMDRVSGTQHF. The CDR3 DNA reads as TGTGCCAGTAGTATGGACAGGGTGTCAGGGACCCAGCATTTT.

The V gene is TRBV6-5, the J gene TRBJ1-5, with D possibly matching TRBD1 (6 bases). CDR1 is MNHEY and CDR2 is SVGAGI in the germline V gene. This CDR3 is built from 15 residues. V gave up 4 bases and J gave up 2 bases, with 12 bases separating them. CDR3 DNA sequence: TGTGCCAGCAGTTGGGGGGGCAGTGGCAATCAGCCCCAGCATTTT. The encoded protein is CASSWGGSGNQPQHF.

The gene calls are TRBV29-1 and TRBJ2-3, with 7 bases identical to TRBD1. The CDR3 runs to 13 residues. Germline V lookup: CDR1 SQVTM, CDR2 ANQGSEA. The junction had 7 bases not matched to a gene; V was cut back by 6 bases and J by 4 bases. CDR3: CSVDLDRADTQYF. The CDR3 DNA reads TGCAGCGTGGACTTAGACAGGGCAGATACGCAGTATTTT.

The chain recombines TRBV10-3 with TRBJ1-1; D is unclear. The CDR3 runs 16 residues. Germline V gives CDR1 ENHRY, CDR2 SYGVKD. V shed 10 bases and J shed 1 base, with 22 bases lying between them. The chain's CDR3 is CATMIKASGPNTEAFF. CDR3 coding DNA: TGTGCCACCATGATAAAGGCTTCGGGCCCGAACACTGAAGCTTTCTTT.

This clone was recorded a few times. As DNA, the CDR3 is TGTGCCAGCAGTGCTAAGTTCCAGGGGATGTCTGGAAACACCATATATTTT. This encodes CASSAKFQGMSGNTIYF. This sequence joins TRBV6-1 and TRBJ1-3; D is perhaps TRBD1 (6 bases). CDR1 and CDR2 from the germline V gene are MNHNS and SASEGT. Trimming removed 4 bases at V and 1 base at J, with 17 bases between. CDR3 size: 17 residues.